This is a list of T cell receptor beta chains from one sample in a study of T cell responses to AZD1222 COVID-19 vaccine. Measured with immunoSEQ multiplex PCR; TCRdb has only the in-frame clones, and not every one. The sample includes 140,000 to 150,000 clones, approximately 89% of them seen just once. The sequencing here drew on peripheral blood, taken on day 0 of AZD1222 vaccination. The receptor source for this set is an adult in good health. CDR3s include the opening cysteine and the closing phenylalanine or tryptophan. The D gene is left open where the match is weak.

j_gene,d_gene,v_gene,CDR3aa
TRBJ2-3,NA,TRBV7-3,CASSGGASATDTQYF
TRBJ2-7,NA,TRBV25-1,CASKNYGAEEQYF
TRBJ2-7,TRBD1,TRBV19,CASGTGRIWEQYF
TRBJ2-4,TRBD1,TRBV28,CASSLPSAGGKNIQYF
TRBJ1-1,NA,TRBV29-1,CSVVLRLGNTEAFF
TRBJ1-1,NA,TRBV7-2,CASSLVAGVDTEAFF
TRBJ1-6,NA,TRBV7-2,CASSLQGGSPLHF
TRBJ1-1,NA,TRBV28,CASRSQRRWTEAFF
TRBJ2-3,TRBD1,TRBV15,CATSRGTGLGADTQYF
TRBJ1-2,NA,TRBV4-1,CASSQETGLGYGYTF
TRBJ1-5,NA,TRBV7-6,CASSLAFGGGNQPQHF
TRBJ1-1,NA,TRBV7-8,CASSYYTDTEAFF
TRBJ2-4,NA,TRBV6-2/TRBV6-3,CASSSGQLKNIQYF
TRBJ2-1,TRBD2,TRBV5-1,CASRLTSGRRNEQFF
TRBJ2-5,NA,TRBV28,CATLRVGGFQETQYF
TRBJ2-1,TRBD2,TRBV19,CASISAGLAGPAGNEQFF
TRBJ1-2,TRBD1,TRBV6-2/TRBV6-3,CASSPRTGYGYTF
TRBJ1-4,NA,TRBV5-1,CASSPGQPEEKLFF
TRBJ2-5,NA,TRBV12-5,CASGYRGAGIKTQYF
TRBJ1-1,NA,TRBV12-3/TRBV12-4,CASSLGEFTEAFF
TRBJ1-4,NA,TRBV6-5,CAAAPTNEKLFF
TRBJ2-1,NA,TRBV6-6,CASSYSSGNNEQFF
TRBJ2-1,NA,TRBV5-1,CASSLVRTSYNEQFF
TRBJ2-2,NA,TRBV4-2,CASRDVGQLANTGELFF
TRBJ2-1,TRBD2,TRBV3-1/TRBV3-2,CASSQEGLAGAYNEQFF